A selection of T cell receptor beta chains follows, all from one sample in a study of T cell responses to AZD1222 COVID-19 vaccine. The table came from immunoSEQ multiplex PCR; TCRdb's copy has only in-frame clones and leaves some out. This sample has about 180,000 clones, with 70% to 90% found just once. The source was peripheral blood, collected 28 days after the second AZD1222 dose. Receptor source: an adult who received the AZD1222 COVID-19 vaccine. Each CDR3 is given with its conserved first and last residue. A D gene is named only where the DNA matches it firmly. Clone size is stated in some rows and not others, as once, few, many or a class when expanded.

cdr3_nt: TGTGCCACCAGCAGAGATATACTGGTTAACACTGAAGCTTTCTTT
cdr3_aa: CATSRDILVNTEAFF
v_call: TRBV15
clone_size: -
j_call: TRBJ1-1
d_call: -

cdr3_nt: TGTGCCAGTAGTCCTAGACTAGCTAACGAGCAGTTCTTC
cdr3_aa: CASSPRLANEQFF
v_call: TRBV19
clone_size: -
j_call: TRBJ2-1
d_call: TRBD2

cdr3_nt: TGTGCCAGCAGTCGGTCAGGGGGAGGCAATGAGCAGTTCTTC
cdr3_aa: CASSRSGGGNEQFF
v_call: TRBV28
clone_size: -
j_call: TRBJ2-1
d_call: -

cdr3_nt: TGTGCCAGCAGCCTACGGGACGGGGAGACCCAGTACTTC
cdr3_aa: CASSLRDGETQYF
v_call: TRBV12-3/TRBV12-4
clone_size: -
j_call: TRBJ2-5
d_call: -

cdr3_nt: TGTGCCAGCAGCCTCGGGACTCTCGAGCAGTTCTTC
cdr3_aa: CASSLGTLEQFF
v_call: TRBV3-1/TRBV3-2
clone_size: once
j_call: TRBJ2-1
d_call: -

cdr3_nt: TGTGCCATCAGTGGAGGACCACGAACTTCCTACGAGCAGTACTTC
cdr3_aa: CAISGGPRTSYEQYF
v_call: TRBV10-3
clone_size: -
j_call: TRBJ2-7
d_call: -

cdr3_nt: TGTGCCAGCTCACCCCTGGCGGGGTCGAACACCGGGGAGCTGTTTTTT
cdr3_aa: CASSPLAGSNTGELFF
v_call: TRBV18
clone_size: -
j_call: TRBJ2-2
d_call: -

cdr3_nt: TGTGCCAGCAGTTTAACGTACCAAGAGACCCAGTACTTC
cdr3_aa: CASSLTYQETQYF
v_call: TRBV12-3/TRBV12-4
clone_size: -
j_call: TRBJ2-5
d_call: -

cdr3_nt: TGTGCCAGCAGTTTACAGGGGAGCACAGATACGCAGTATTTT
cdr3_aa: CASSLQGSTDTQYF
v_call: TRBV6-2/TRBV6-3
clone_size: -
j_call: TRBJ2-3
d_call: TRBD1

cdr3_nt: TGCGCCAGCAGCTTGGTGGTCCTTCAGAACACTGAAGCTTTCTTT
cdr3_aa: CASSLVVLQNTEAFF
v_call: TRBV5-1
clone_size: -
j_call: TRBJ1-1
d_call: -

cdr3_nt: TGTGCCAGCAGTTCTAGCGGCTCGAGCTCCTACAATGAGCAGTTCTTC
cdr3_aa: CASSSSGSSSYNEQFF
v_call: TRBV28
clone_size: -
j_call: TRBJ2-1
d_call: TRBD2

cdr3_nt: TGTGCCAGTAGTAAGCCGTCCACCTACGAGCAGTACTTC
cdr3_aa: CASSKPSTYEQYF
v_call: TRBV19
clone_size: -
j_call: TRBJ2-7
d_call: -

cdr3_nt: TGTGCCAGCAGTTACTCTACAGGCAATCAGCCCCAGCATTTT
cdr3_aa: CASSYSTGNQPQHF
v_call: TRBV6-6
clone_size: -
j_call: TRBJ1-5
d_call: -

cdr3_nt: TGCGCCAGCAGCCAAGAACAGACCCTCCGCGAGCAGTACTTC
cdr3_aa: CASSQEQTLREQYF
v_call: TRBV4-3
clone_size: -
j_call: TRBJ2-7
d_call: -

cdr3_nt: TGTGCCACCAGCAGCTACACCTGGAACACTGAAGCTTTCTTT
cdr3_aa: CATSSYTWNTEAFF
v_call: TRBV15
clone_size: -
j_call: TRBJ1-1
d_call: -

cdr3_nt: TGTGCCAGTAGCCCTGGGGGGCAGGGCGAGCAGTACTTC
cdr3_aa: CASSPGGQGEQYF
v_call: TRBV19
clone_size: -
j_call: TRBJ2-7
d_call: -

cdr3_nt: TGTGCCATCAGTGAGCTGGTAGGCAATGCGGCTTTCTTT
cdr3_aa: CAISELVGNAAFF
v_call: TRBV10-3
clone_size: once
j_call: TRBJ1-1
d_call: -

cdr3_nt: TGTGCCAGCAGCCCCGAGGGAAAGCAGCCCCAGCATTTT
cdr3_aa: CASSPEGKQPQHF
v_call: TRBV5-6
clone_size: -
j_call: TRBJ1-5
d_call: -

cdr3_nt: TGCGCCAGCAGCCAACGGACTGGGGATTCACCCCTCCACTTT
cdr3_aa: CASSQRTGDSPLHF
v_call: TRBV4-3
clone_size: -
j_call: TRBJ1-6
d_call: -

cdr3_nt: TGTGCCAGCTCTTCGGCGTCTCCCGCTAGTAGAGAGACAGGGGGCTGGGATACGCAGTATTTT
cdr3_aa: CASSSASPASRETGGWDTQYF
v_call: TRBV18
clone_size: -
j_call: TRBJ2-3
d_call: TRBD1

cdr3_nt: TGTGCCAGTAGTCTCTTGACAGATCCTGGAAACACCATATATTTT
cdr3_aa: CASSLLTDPGNTIYF
v_call: TRBV19
clone_size: few
j_call: TRBJ1-3
d_call: -

cdr3_nt: TGTGCCAGCAGTCCACTGAACACCGGGGAGCTGTTTTTT
cdr3_aa: CASSPLNTGELFF
v_call: TRBV6-5
clone_size: -
j_call: TRBJ2-2
d_call: -

cdr3_nt: TGTGCCAGCAGCCGGACGGACAGGGGCTTTTTCGAGCAGTACTTC
cdr3_aa: CASSRTDRGFFEQYF
v_call: TRBV11-2
clone_size: -
j_call: TRBJ2-7
d_call: TRBD1

cdr3_nt: TGTGCCAGCAGCCAAGGGACTCCGGGACAGGGGGCTTACGAGCAGTACTTC
cdr3_aa: CASSQGTPGQGAYEQYF
v_call: TRBV4-2
clone_size: -
j_call: TRBJ2-7
d_call: TRBD1

cdr3_nt: TGTGCCAGTTCTCAAGGGGGACAGGGGGTTAATAGCAATCAGCCCCAGCATTTT
cdr3_aa: CASSQGGQGVNSNQPQHF
v_call: TRBV19
clone_size: -
j_call: TRBJ1-5
d_call: TRBD1

cdr3_nt: TGCGCCAGCAGTTCGCAGGGACAGGGGACAGGCGAGCAGTACTTC
cdr3_aa: CASSSQGQGTGEQYF
v_call: TRBV5-1
clone_size: -
j_call: TRBJ2-7
d_call: TRBD1

cdr3_nt: TGCGCCAGCAGCCAAATGACCGACCGGGAGGGCTACACCTTC
cdr3_aa: CASSQMTDREGYTF
v_call: TRBV4-3
clone_size: once
j_call: TRBJ1-2
d_call: -

cdr3_nt: TGCGCCAGCAGCCAAGATGCCGTAAAACGGGGCTACACCTTC
cdr3_aa: CASSQDAVKRGYTF
v_call: TRBV4-1
clone_size: -
j_call: TRBJ1-2
d_call: -

cdr3_nt: TGTGCCACCAGCGACCGGGTCGGGCTATCCTACGAGCAGTACTTC
cdr3_aa: CATSDRVGLSYEQYF
v_call: TRBV15
clone_size: -
j_call: TRBJ2-7
d_call: -

cdr3_nt: TGTGCCAGTAGTACGAGCGGGAGAAAACAGTTCTTC
cdr3_aa: CASSTSGRKQFF
v_call: TRBV19
clone_size: -
j_call: TRBJ2-1
d_call: TRBD2

cdr3_nt: TGTGCCAGCAGCCCCCCGGGGACTAGGCTCAATGAGCAGTTCTTC
cdr3_aa: CASSPPGTRLNEQFF
v_call: TRBV7-9
clone_size: -
j_call: TRBJ2-1
d_call: TRBD2